This T cell receptor (beta chain) stems from a study of vaccination effects on CD4 cells after COVID-19. Points from the study as a whole: Relatively few convalescent patients took part in the study, which had no early post-infection timepoints. Whether induced by infection or by vaccine, clones showed marked clonal contraction late after vaccination.

ViraFEST assay sequencing came after antigen-specific CD4+ T cells were expanded with viral peptide pools. When around 9 days of culture had elapsed, CD4+ T cells were isolated. Having tested negative for nucleocapsid antibodies, the vaccine recipients showed no prior SARS-CoV-2 infection. Wells each received 1.5 million to 2.5 million PBMC, cultured with 10 IU/ml IL-2 and about 10 ug/ml peptides. In the cultures, half the medium was exchanged for IL-2 medium on days 3 and 7. V lost 6 bases, J lost 6 bases, and 8 bases lay in between. The CDR3 covers 12 residues. CDR1 MNHEY and CDR2 SMNVEV come from the germline V gene (reference sequence). Of note for this clone: The antigen remains unidentified.

Libraries were prepared by immunoSEQ multiplex PCR; TCRdb keeps only in-frame clonotypes and omits some of them. The profile covers roughly 30,000 clones, with around four fifths appearing a single time and approximately 30% taken by the ten largest. This clonotype was obtained from a human donor who received a COVID-19 vaccine. The chain uses TRBV27 and TRBJ2-2, with D possibly TRBD2 on 5 matching bases. Sequencing used CD4+ T cells from PBMCs cultured with HCoV-OC43 spike peptides, obtained before COVID-19 vaccination. Subset denoted: HCoV-OC43 spike overlapping peptide pool stimulation. The CDR3 here is CASRKGAGELFF. The CDR3 DNA sequence: TGTGCCAGCAGGAAGGGAGCCGGGGAGCTGTTTTTT.